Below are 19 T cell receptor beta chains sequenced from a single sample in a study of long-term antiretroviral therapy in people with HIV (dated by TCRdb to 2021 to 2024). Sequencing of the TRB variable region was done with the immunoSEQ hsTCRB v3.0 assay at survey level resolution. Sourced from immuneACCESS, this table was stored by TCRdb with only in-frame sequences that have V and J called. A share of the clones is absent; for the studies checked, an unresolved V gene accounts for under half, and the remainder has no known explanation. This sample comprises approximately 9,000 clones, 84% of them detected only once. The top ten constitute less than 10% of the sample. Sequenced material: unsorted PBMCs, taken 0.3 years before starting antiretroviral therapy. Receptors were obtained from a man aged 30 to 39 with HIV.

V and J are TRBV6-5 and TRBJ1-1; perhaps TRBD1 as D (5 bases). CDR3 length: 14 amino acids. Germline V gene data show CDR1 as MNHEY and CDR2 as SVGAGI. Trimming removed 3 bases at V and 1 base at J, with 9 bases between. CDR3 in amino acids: CASSYRQTNTEAFF. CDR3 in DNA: TGTGCCAGCAGTTATAGACAGACGAACACTGAAGCTTTCTTT.

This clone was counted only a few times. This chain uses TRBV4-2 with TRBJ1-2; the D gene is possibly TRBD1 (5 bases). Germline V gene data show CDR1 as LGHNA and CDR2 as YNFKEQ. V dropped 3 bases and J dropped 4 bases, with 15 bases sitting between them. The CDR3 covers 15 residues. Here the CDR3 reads CASSQARDGRYGYTF. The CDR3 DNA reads TGTGCCAGCAGCCAGGCGCGGGACGGGCGCTATGGCTACACCTTC.

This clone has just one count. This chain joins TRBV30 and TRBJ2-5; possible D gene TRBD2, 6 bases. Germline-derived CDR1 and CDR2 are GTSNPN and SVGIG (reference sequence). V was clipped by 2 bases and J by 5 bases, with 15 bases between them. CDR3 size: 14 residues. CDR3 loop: CAWSTGTGWETQYF. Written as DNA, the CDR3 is TGTGCCTGGAGTACCGGGACTGGCTGGGAGACCCAGTACTTC.

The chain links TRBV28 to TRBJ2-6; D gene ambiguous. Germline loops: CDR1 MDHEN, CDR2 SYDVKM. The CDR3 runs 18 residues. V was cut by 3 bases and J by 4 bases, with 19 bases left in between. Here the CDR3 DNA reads TGTGCCAGCAGTTTTCCCGACCTCTGGACGTCAGGGGCCAACGTCCTGACTTTC. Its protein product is CASSFPDLWTSGANVLTF.

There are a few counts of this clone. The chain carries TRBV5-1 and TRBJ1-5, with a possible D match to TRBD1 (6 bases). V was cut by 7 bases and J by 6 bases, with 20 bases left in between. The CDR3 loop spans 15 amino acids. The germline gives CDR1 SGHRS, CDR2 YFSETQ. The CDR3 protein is CASSWEGERGQPQHF. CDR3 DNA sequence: TGCGCCAGCTCATGGGAGGGGGAAAGGGGTCAGCCCCAGCATTTT.

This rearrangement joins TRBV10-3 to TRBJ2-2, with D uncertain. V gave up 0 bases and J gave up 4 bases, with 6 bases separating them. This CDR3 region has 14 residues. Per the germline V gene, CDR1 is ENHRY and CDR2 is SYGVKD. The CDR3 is CAISESASTGELFF. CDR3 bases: TGTGCCATCAGTGAGTCGGCCTCCACCGGGGAGCTGTTTTTT.

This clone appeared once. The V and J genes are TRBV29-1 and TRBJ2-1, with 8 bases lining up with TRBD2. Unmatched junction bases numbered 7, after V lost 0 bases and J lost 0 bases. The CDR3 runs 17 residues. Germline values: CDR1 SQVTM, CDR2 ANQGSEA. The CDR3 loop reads CSVEDLVAGSSYNEQFF. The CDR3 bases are TGCAGCGTTGAAGATCTGGTAGCGGGGAGCTCCTACAATGAGCAGTTCTTC.

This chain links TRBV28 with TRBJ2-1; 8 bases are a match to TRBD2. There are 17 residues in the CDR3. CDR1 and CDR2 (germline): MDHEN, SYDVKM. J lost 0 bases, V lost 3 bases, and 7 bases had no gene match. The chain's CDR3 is CASSLDSGVSSYNEQFF. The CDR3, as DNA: TGTGCCAGCAGTTTGGATAGCGGGGTTAGCTCCTACAATGAGCAGTTCTTC.

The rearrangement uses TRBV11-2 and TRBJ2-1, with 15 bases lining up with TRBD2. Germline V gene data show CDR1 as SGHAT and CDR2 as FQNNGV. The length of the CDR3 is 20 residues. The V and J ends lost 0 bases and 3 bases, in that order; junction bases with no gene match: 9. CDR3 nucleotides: TGTGCCAGCAGCTTAGATGGCCCGGGACTAGCGGGAGGACTCTACAATGAGCAGTTCTTC. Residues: CASSLDGPGLAGGLYNEQFF.

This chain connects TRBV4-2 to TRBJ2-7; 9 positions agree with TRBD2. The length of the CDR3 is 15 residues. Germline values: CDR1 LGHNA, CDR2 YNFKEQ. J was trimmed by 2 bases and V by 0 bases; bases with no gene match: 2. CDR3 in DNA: TGTGCCAGCAGCCAAGACGCGGGGGGGGCCTACGAGCAGTACTTC. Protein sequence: CASSQDAGGAYEQYF.

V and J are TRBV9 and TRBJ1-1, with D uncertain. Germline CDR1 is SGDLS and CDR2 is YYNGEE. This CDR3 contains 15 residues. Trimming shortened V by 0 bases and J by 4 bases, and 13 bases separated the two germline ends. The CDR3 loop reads CASSVDSSLGTEAFF. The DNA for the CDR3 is TGTGCCAGCAGCGTAGACTCCAGCTTAGGCACTGAAGCTTTCTTT.

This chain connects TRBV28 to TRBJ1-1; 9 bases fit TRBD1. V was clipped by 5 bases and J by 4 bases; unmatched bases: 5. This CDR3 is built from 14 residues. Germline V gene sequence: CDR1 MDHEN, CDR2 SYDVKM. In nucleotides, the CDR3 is TGTGCCAGCAGTCTGACAGGGGGGATCACTGAAGCTTTCTTT. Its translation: CASSLTGGITEAFF.

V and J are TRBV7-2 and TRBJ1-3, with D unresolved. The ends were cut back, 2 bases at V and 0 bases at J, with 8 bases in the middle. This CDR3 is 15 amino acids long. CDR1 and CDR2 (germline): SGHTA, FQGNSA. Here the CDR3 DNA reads TGTGCCAGCAGCTTAAGCGGTCACTCTGGAAACACCATATATTTT. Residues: CASSLSGHSGNTIYF.

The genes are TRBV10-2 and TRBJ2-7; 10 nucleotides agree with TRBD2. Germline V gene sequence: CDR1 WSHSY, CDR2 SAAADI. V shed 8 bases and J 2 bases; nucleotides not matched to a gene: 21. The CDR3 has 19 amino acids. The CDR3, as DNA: TGCGCCAGCGCTACCAACCGCCTCTCAGGACTAGCGGTAGCCTACGAGCAGTACTTC. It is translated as CASATNRLSGLAVAYEQYF.

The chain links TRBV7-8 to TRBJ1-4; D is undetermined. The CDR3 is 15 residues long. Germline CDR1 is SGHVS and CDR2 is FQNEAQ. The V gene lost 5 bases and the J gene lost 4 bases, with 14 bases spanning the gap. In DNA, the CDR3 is TGTGCCAGCAGCCGAAGTACGGGAGTTAATGAAAAACTGTTTTTT. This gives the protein CASSRSTGVNEKLFF.

CDR3 coding DNA: TGTGCCAGCACTGGGTCAGGGGGCGATCCCTACGAGCAGTACTTC. Its translation is CASTGSGGDPYEQYF. The V gene is TRBV2, the J gene TRBJ2-7; 8 bases map to TRBD1. V was pared by 7 bases and J by 2 bases, with 10 bases of the junction left unmatched. Germline V gene lookup returns CDR1 SNHLY and CDR2 FYNNEI. This CDR3 is built from 15 residues. Together with reference TRBV2 and TRBJ2-7, the CDR3 gives the full variable domain: EPEVTQTPSHQVTQMGQEVILRCVPISNHLYFYWYRQILGQKVEFLVSFYNNEISEKSEIFDDQFSVERPDGSNFTLKIRSTKLEDSAMYFCASTGSGGDPYEQYFGPGTRLTVT.

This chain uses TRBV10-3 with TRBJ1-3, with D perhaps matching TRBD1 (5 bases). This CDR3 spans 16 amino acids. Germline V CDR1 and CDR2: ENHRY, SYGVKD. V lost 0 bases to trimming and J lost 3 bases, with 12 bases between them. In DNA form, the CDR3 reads TGTGCCATCAGTGAGTCGTCCCAGGGACTTGGAAACACCATATATTTT. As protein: CAISESSQGLGNTIYF.

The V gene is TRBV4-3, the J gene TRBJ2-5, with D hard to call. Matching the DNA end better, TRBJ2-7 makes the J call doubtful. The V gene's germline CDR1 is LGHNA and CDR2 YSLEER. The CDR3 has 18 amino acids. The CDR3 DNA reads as TGCGCCAGCAGCCAAGATCTCGGTTATGGCGGTATCTCCTACGAGCAGTACTTC. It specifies CASSQDLGYGGISYEQYF.

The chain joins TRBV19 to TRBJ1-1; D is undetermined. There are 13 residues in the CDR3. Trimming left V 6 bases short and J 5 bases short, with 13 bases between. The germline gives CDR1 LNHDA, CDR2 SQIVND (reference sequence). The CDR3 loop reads CASSYRTVTEAFF. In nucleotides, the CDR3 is TGTGCCAGTAGCTACCGGACGGTAACTGAAGCTTTCTTT.